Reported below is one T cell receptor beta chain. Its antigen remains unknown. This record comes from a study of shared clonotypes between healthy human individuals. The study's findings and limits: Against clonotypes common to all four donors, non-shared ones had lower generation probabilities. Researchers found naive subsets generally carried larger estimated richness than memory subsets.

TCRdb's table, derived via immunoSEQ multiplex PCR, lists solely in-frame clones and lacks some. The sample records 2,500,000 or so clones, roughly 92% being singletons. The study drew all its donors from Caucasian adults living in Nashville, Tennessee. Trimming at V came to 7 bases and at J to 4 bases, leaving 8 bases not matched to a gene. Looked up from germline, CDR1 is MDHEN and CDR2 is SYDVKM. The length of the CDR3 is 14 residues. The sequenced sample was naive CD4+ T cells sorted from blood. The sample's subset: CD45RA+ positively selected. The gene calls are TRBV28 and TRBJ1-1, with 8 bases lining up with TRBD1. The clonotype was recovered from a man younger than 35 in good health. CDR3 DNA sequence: TGTGCCAGCACCAAGGACAGGGCCGGCACTGAAGCTTTCTTT. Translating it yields CASTKDRAGTEAFF.